This T cell receptor (beta chain) is drawn from a study of T-cell reconstitution after alpha-beta-depleted transplantation in children. Study-wide points: Where some patients showed high TCRbeta diversity at day 60, it came from recipient T cells and thymic progenitors that had survived. Newly generated T cells supplied most T-cell counts and diversity one year post-transplant. The origin of alpha-beta T cells about two months after transplant was reportedly several hundred expanded graft clones.

On this clonotype itself: The antigen remains undetermined.

Unique molecular identifiers were incorporated when the TCRbeta library was constructed. Each CDR3 protein is one row after TCRdb ran MiXCR on the PCR reads. The sample contains about 830,000 distinct CDR3 sequences, 15% to 20% of which appear only once. Germline CDR1 is DFQATT and CDR2 is SNEGSKA (reference sequence). The CDR3 runs to 12 residues. V was clipped by 0 bases and J by 12 bases; unmatched bases: 8. The sequence was collected from a male patient younger than 18 who had a stem cell transplant for acute lymphoblastic leukemia, so the T cells may come from the graft donor. The sample in question was PBMCs, mostly from graft donor cells, obtained 360 days after TCRalphabeta/CD19-depleted stem cell transplant. The gene calls are TRBV20-1 and TRBJ2-7, with TRBD1 identical over 7 bases. This chain's CDR3 is CSARDPGTEGYF. CDR3 bases: TGCAGTGCTAGAGATCCCGGGACAGAGGGGTACTTC.